This passage covers 9 T cell receptor beta chains from one sample sequenced in a study of radiotherapy plus CTLA-4 blockade in lung cancer. TCRdb's copy holds only in-frame clones and misses some; the assay was immunoSEQ multiplex PCR. Among about 88,000 clones listed, around 72% were seen once. The sample here was peripheral blood, taken from a patient treated with radiotherapy plus ipilimumab. The receptors originated from a human donor with non-small cell lung cancer that progressed on radiotherapy plus ipilimumab.

This chain connects TRBV4-1 to TRBJ1-5; D possibly corresponds to TRBD1 (5 bases). V lost 4 bases, J lost 5 bases, and 12 bases lay in between. The CDR3 consists of 14 residues. CDR1 and CDR2 from the germline V gene are MGHRA and YSYEKL. Written as DNA, the CDR3 is TGCGCCAGCAGCCGAACAGGAGACCATCAGCCCCAGCATTTT. Its translation is CASSRTGDHQPQHF.

The V call is TRBV19, the J call TRBJ1-2; D is possibly TRBD1 (5 bases). Germline CDR1 reads LNHDA; CDR2 reads SQIVND (reference sequence). Trimming removed 3 bases at V and 4 bases at J, with 12 bases between. The CDR3 is 14 residues long. The CDR3 here is CASSIGQGPYGYTF. The CDR3, as DNA: TGTGCCAGTAGTATTGGGCAGGGACCCTATGGCTACACCTTC.

This chain joins TRBV6-5 and TRBJ1-4; the match to TRBD1 covers 7 bases. The CDR3 is 15 amino acids. The V and J ends lost 5 bases and 5 bases, in that order; junction bases with no gene match: 8. Germline loops: CDR1 MNHEY, CDR2 SVGAGI. CDR3 nucleotides: TGTGCCAGCAGTACAACCGGGACAGTGAATGAAAAACTGTTTTTT. It is translated as CASSTTGTVNEKLFF.

V and J are TRBV18 and TRBJ1-1; no definite D call. The CDR3 has 12 amino acids. The germline V and J ends were trimmed by 3 bases and 1 base, with 3 bases remaining between them. CDR1 is KGHSH, CDR2 LQKENI, per germline. CDR3 in amino acids: CASSPGNTEAFF. For the CDR3, the DNA is TGTGCCAGCTCACCGGGGAACACTGAAGCTTTCTTT.

V gene TRBV27 combines with J gene TRBJ2-1, with D perhaps being TRBD1 or TRBD2 (5 bases each). V lost 1 base and J 3 bases, leaving 7 bases between the germline ends. CDR1 MNHEY and CDR2 SMNVEV come from the germline V gene (reference sequence). This CDR3 is 14 amino acids long. The CDR3, as DNA: TGTGCCAGCAGTTTATGGGGGATCTACAATGAGCAGTTCTTC. Protein product: CASSLWGIYNEQFF.

The chain recombines TRBV7-2 with TRBJ1-1; D might be TRBD1 (5 bases). Germline CDR1 SGHTA, CDR2 FQGNSA. V shed 8 bases and J shed 1 base, with 14 bases lying between them. This CDR3 is 14 amino acids long. CDR3 in amino acids: CASGTRVGNTEAFF. For the CDR3, the DNA is TGTGCCAGCGGGACCAGGGTCGGGAACACTGAAGCTTTCTTT.

This clone was counted a few times. This chain connects TRBV19 to TRBJ1-2, with TRBD1 as a possible D gene (5 bases). CDR1 and CDR2 (germline): LNHDA, SQIVND (reference sequence). V lost 6 bases and J lost 1, with 30 bases in between. CDR3 size: 20 residues. CDR3 residues: CASRSAERGPLPLLNYGYTF. In nucleotides, the CDR3 is TGTGCCAGTAGATCAGCGGAGAGGGGCCCACTCCCCCTTCTTAACTATGGCTACACCTTC.

The CDR3 DNA reads TGTGCCAGCAGCCCCCTGAGGGGCGGGGAGCTGTTTTTT. Protein sequence: CASSPLRGGELFF. The V and J genes are TRBV7-6 and TRBJ2-2; D may match TRBD1 or TRBD2 (5 bases each). The CDR3 has 13 amino acids. Germline V gene data show CDR1 as SGHVS and CDR2 as FNYEAQ. V dropped 5 bases and J dropped 7 bases, with 11 bases sitting between them.

This sequence joins TRBV6-1 and TRBJ2-5, with TRBD2 matching 10 bases. J lost 4 bases, V lost 7 bases, and 9 bases had no gene match. The CDR3 is 15 amino acids. Looked up from germline, CDR1 is MNHNS and CDR2 is SASEGT. CDR3 DNA: TGTGCCAGCAACCTACTAGCGGGGTGGGGAGAGACCCAGTACTTC. Protein product: CASNLLAGWGETQYF.